Sequencing of this T cell receptor beta chain was carried out in a study of cytomegalovirus exposure and HLA in healthy donors. Study outcomes and limitations: Cytomegalovirus status, reportedly, was diagnosed with high specificity and sensitivity by the classifier. From TCR beta sequences, most subjects' HLA-A and HLA-B alleles were reportedly predicted accurately.

Every donor was a healthy person donating bone marrow. Both 60 Vbeta primers and 13 Jbeta primers went into the PCR. Study processing details: A follow-up analysis tallied 73 million or so unique TCR beta chains, roughly 11 million shared. The data were produced by immunoSEQ multiplex PCR, yet TCRdb's version contains in-frame clones alone and is incomplete. That table furnishes V, J and clone size, whereas the DNA furnished D and trimming. The sample holds about 110,000 clones; roughly 75% are singletons and the top ten take 2% to 3%. Trimming stripped 4 bases from V and 6 bases from J, with 13 bases between. This CDR3 contains 13 residues. The germline V gene encodes CDR1 SGHRS and CDR2 YFSETQ. Remarks on this clone: Its antigen is as yet unknown.

Sequencing was done on a sample of PBMCs. The chain carries TRBV5-1 and TRBJ1-1; weak D call: TRBD1 (5 bases). This sequence originates from a man in his forties or fifties in good health and CMV-seronegative. The CDR3 sequence is CASSRQGTSEAFF. The DNA of the CDR3 is TGCGCCAGCAGCAGGCAGGGCACCTCTGAAGCTTTCTTT.